This is a list of T cell receptor beta chains from one sample in a study of shared clonotypes between healthy human individuals. The repertoire was sequenced with immunoSEQ multiplex PCR; TCRdb's copy has only in-frame clones and lacks some. The sample gives about 580,000 clones, 95% to 98% of which show up once; 0.3% is in the top ten. The sequencing sample was made of naive CD8+ T cells sorted from blood. These receptors all come from a man aged 25-40 years in good health. Both conserved end residues are part of each CDR3. A D gene is named only where the DNA matches it firmly. Not all rows give a size; the values are once, few, many and, for expanded clones, a class.

TRBV30,TRBD1,TRBJ1-3,NA,CAWRGQLVDSGNTIYF,TGTGCCTGGAGGGGACAGTTGGTCGACTCTGGAAACACCATATATTTT
TRBV7-8,TRBD2,TRBJ2-1,NA,CASSIRLAGSPYNEQFF,TGTGCCAGCAGCATAAGACTAGCGGGTTCTCCCTACAATGAGCAGTTCTTC
TRBV11-2,TRBD1,TRBJ1-1,NA,CASSTGTGMNTEAFF,TGTGCCAGCAGCACAGGGACAGGAATGAACACTGAAGCTTTCTTT
TRBV10-2,NA,TRBJ2-1,NA,CASSGLSQFF,TGCGCCAGCAGTGGACTATCACAGTTCTTC
TRBV11-2,NA,TRBJ2-7,NA,CASSLDWSLPEQYF,TGTGCCAGCAGCTTAGATTGGTCCTTGCCAGAGCAGTACTTC
TRBV21-1,NA,TRBJ2-1,NA,CASSIMDCGHEQFF,TGTGCCAGCAGCATTATGGACTGCGGCCATGAGCAGTTCTTC
TRBV9,TRBD1,TRBJ1-5,NA,CASSAGQGNQPQHF,TGTGCCAGCAGCGCGGGACAGGGGAATCAGCCCCAGCATTTT
TRBV7-9,NA,TRBJ1-5,NA,CASSDTGFEPQHF,TGTGCCAGCAGCGACACAGGGTTTGAGCCCCAGCATTTT
TRBV2,NA,TRBJ2-7,NA,CASGGASSYEQYF,TGTGCCAGCGGGGGGGCCAGCTCCTACGAGCAGTACTTC
TRBV11-2,TRBD1,TRBJ2-7,NA,CASSLTGGFYEQYF,TGTGCCAGCAGCTTGACAGGGGGCTTCTACGAGCAGTACTTC
TRBV9,NA,TRBJ2-1,NA,CASSKSGTGSVNEQFF,TGTGCCAGCAGCAAGAGCGGGACAGGTTCCGTCAATGAGCAGTTCTTC
TRBV9,NA,TRBJ2-1,once,CASAGGGKLFF,TGTGCCAGCGCCGGAGGCGGGAAACTGTTCTTC
TRBV28,NA,TRBJ2-7,NA,CASSFGGPFNF,TGTGCCAGCAGTTTTGGGGGACCCTTCAACTTC
TRBV27,TRBD2,TRBJ2-1,NA,CASSLGTSGTRNEQFF,TGTGCCAGCAGTCTTGGGACTAGCGGGACGAGGAATGAGCAGTTCTTC
TRBV6-1,NA,TRBJ1-5,NA,CASRDGRGPQPQHF,TGTGCCAGCAGGGACGGGCGGGGCCCCCAGCCCCAGCATTTT
TRBV18,TRBD2,TRBJ2-3,once,CASSPGLASTDTQYF,TGTGCCAGCTCACCTGGACTAGCAAGCACAGATACGCAGTATTTT
TRBV15,TRBD2,TRBJ2-4,NA,CATQGLAGGPSRNIQYF,TGTGCCACCCAGGGACTAGCGGGAGGGCCCTCTAGAAACATTCAGTACTTC
TRBV19,TRBD1,TRBJ1-1,NA,CASSLGTGVLNTEAFF,TGTGCCAGTAGTCTCGGGACAGGGGTTTTGAACACTGAAGCTTTCTTT
TRBV7-9,NA,TRBJ1-1,NA,CASSPNPFAGAGTEAFF,TGTGCCAGCAGCCCGAACCCCTTTGCCGGGGCCGGCACTGAAGCTTTCTTT
TRBV27,NA,TRBJ2-3,NA,CASSGDWDTQYF,TGTGCCAGCAGTGGCGATTGGGATACGCAGTATTTT
TRBV9,NA,TRBJ2-7,NA,CASTLDGETAYEQYF,TGTGCCAGCACTTTAGACGGGGAGACCGCCTACGAGCAGTACTTC
TRBV19,NA,TRBJ2-1,NA,CASSIDPGLSYNEQFF,TGTGCCAGTAGTATAGATCCGGGTCTTAGCTACAATGAGCAGTTCTTC
TRBV11-2,NA,TRBJ2-5,NA,CASSRSGSLQETQYF,TGTGCCAGCAGTCGTTCCGGGAGCCTCCAAGAGACCCAGTACTTC
TRBV15,TRBD1,TRBJ1-1,once,CATSTDRVSTEAFF,TGTGCCACCAGCACAGACAGGGTTTCCACTGAAGCTTTCTTT
TRBV11-2,NA,TRBJ2-3,NA,CASSLVRGRGGADTQYF,TGTGCCAGCAGCTTAGTTCGGGGCAGGGGTGGGGCAGATACGCAGTATTTT
TRBV10-3,TRBD1,TRBJ2-7,NA,CAISDPGTGLGQYF,TGTGCCATCAGTGACCCCGGGACAGGTCTCGGGCAGTACTTC
TRBV7-9,NA,TRBJ2-1,once,CASSLVHRNNEQFF,TGTGCCAGCAGCTTAGTTCACAGGAACAATGAGCAGTTCTTC